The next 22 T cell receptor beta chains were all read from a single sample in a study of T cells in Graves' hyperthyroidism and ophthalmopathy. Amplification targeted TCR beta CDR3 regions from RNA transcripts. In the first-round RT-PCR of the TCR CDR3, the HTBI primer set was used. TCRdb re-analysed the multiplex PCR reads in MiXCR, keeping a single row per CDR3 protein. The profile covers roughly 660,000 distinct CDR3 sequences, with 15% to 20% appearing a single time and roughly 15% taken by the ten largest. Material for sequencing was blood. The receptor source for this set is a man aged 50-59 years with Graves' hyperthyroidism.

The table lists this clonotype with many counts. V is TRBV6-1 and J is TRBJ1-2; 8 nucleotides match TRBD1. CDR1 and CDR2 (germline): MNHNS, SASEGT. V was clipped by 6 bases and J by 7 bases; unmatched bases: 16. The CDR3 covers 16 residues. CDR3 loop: CASSIRRGTGPGGYTF. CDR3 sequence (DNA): TGTGCCAGCAGCATTCGACGTGGGACAGGTCCAGGTGGCTACACCTTC.

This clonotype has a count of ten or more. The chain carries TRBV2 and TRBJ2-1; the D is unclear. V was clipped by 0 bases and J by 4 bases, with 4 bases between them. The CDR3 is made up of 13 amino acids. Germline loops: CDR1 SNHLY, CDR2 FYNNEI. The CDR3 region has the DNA TGTGCCAGCAGTGAAGCGCTTTACAATGAGCAGTTCTTC. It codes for CASSEALYNEQFF.

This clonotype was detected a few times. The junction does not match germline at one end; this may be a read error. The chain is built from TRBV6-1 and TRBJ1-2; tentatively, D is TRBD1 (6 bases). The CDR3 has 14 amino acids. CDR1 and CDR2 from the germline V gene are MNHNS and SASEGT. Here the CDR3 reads CASREGGGVYGYTF. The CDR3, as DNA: TGTGCCAGCAGGGAAGGAGGGGGGGTCTATGGCTACACCTTC.

CDR3 amino acids: CASSPLGLAGYEQYF. CDR3 sequence (DNA): TGCGCCAGCAGCCCGCTGGGGCTAGCGGGATACGAGCAGTACTTC. The chain links TRBV4-3 to TRBJ2-7; 9 nucleotides line up with TRBD2. This CDR3 comprises 15 residues. Germline V lookup: CDR1 LGHNA, CDR2 YSLEER. Germline trimming cut 4 bases from V and 4 bases from J; bases unmatched to any gene: 8.

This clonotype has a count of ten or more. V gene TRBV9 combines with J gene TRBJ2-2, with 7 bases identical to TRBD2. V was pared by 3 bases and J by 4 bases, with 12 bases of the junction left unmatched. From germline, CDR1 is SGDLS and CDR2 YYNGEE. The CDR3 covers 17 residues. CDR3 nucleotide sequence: TGTGCCAGCAGCGCCGCTTCGGGCGGGAGTTCCACCGGGGAGCTGTTTTTT. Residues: CASSAASGGSSTGELFF.

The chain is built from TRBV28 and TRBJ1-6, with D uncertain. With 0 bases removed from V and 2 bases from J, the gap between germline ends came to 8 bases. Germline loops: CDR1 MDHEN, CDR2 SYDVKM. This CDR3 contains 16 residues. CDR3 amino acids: CASSLWAGTYNSPLHF. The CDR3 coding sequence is TGTGCCAGCAGTTTATGGGCGGGCACCTATAATTCACCCCTCCACTTT.

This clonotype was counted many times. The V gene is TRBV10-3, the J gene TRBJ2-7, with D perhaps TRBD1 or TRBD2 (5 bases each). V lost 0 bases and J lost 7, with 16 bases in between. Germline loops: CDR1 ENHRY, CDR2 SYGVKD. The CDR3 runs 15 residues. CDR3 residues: CAISESRGSLKEQYF. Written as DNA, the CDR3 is TGTGCCATCAGTGAGTCGAGGGGATCGTTGAAGGAGCAGTACTTC.

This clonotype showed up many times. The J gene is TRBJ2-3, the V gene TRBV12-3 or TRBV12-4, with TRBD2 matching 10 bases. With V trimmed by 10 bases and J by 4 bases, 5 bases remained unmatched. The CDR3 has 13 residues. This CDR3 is CATQREGPDTQYF. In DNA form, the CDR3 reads TGTGCCACCCAGCGGGAGGGTCCAGATACGCAGTATTTT.

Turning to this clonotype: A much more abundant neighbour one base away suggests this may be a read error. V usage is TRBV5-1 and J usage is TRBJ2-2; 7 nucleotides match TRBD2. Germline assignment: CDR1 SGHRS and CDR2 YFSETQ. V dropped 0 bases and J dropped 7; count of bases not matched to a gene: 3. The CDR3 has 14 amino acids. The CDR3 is CASSLALADGELFF. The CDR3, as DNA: TGCGCCAGCAGCTTGGCTCTAGCGGACGGGGAGCTGTTTTTT.

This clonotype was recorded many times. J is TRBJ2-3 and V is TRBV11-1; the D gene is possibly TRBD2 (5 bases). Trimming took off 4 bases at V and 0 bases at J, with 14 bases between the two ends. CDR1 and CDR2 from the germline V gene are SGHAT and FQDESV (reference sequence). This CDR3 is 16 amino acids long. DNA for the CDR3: TGTGCCAGCAGCTCCCTCGCAGGACTTAGCACAGATACGCAGTATTTT. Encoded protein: CASSSLAGLSTDTQYF. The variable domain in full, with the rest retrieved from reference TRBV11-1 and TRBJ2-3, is EAEVAQSPRYKITEKSQAVAFWCDPISGHATLYWYRQILGQGPELLVQFQDESVVDDSQLPKDRFSAERLKGVDSTLKIQPAELGDSAMYLCASSSLAGLSTDTQYFGPGTRLTVL.

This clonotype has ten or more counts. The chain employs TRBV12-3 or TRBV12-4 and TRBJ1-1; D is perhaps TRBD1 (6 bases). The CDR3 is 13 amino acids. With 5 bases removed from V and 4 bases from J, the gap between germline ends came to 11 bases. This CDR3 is CASSKTGSTEAFF. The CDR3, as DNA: TGTGCCAGCAGTAAAACAGGGAGCACTGAAGCTTTCTTT.

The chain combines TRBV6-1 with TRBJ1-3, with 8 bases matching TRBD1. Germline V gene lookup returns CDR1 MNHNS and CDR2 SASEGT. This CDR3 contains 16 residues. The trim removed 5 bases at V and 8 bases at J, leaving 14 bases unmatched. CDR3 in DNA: TGTGCCAGCAGTATTACAGCGACAGGGGTTCAAGACACCATATATTTT. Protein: CASSITATGVQDTIYF.

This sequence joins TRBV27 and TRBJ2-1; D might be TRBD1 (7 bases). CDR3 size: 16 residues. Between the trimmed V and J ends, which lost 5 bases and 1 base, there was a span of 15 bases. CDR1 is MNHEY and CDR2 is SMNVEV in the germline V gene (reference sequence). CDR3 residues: CASSGPRGTSYNEQFF. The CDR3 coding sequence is TGTGCCAGCAGTGGCCCCAGGGGGACTTCCTACAATGAGCAGTTCTTC.

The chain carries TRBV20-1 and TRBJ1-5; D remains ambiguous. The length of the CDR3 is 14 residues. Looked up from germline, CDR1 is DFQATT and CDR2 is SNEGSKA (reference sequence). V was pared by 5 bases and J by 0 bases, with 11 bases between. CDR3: CSAPGRNSNQPQHF. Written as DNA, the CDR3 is TGCAGTGCTCCCGGACGGAATAGCAATCAGCCCCAGCATTTT.

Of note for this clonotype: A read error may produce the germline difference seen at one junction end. The CDR3 nucleotides are TGTGCCAGCAGCTTAGCGGGACGGGGTTACAAAAACATTCACTACTTC. Protein product: CASSLAGRGYKNIHYF. The chain recombines TRBV11-2 with TRBJ2-4; D possibly matches TRBD1 or TRBD2 (5 bases each). The V gene's germline CDR1 is SGHAT and CDR2 FQNNGV. The CDR3 has 16 residues.

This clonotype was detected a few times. CDR3 region: CASSYGLAGTSYNEQFF. CDR3 coding DNA: TGCGCCAGCAGCTACGGACTAGCGGGTACCTCCTACAATGAGCAGTTCTTC. The chain combines TRBV5-1 with TRBJ2-1, with 11 bases fitting TRBD2. The CDR3 extends over 17 amino acids. Germline CDR1 reads SGHRS; CDR2 reads YFSETQ. V dropped 3 bases and J dropped 0; count of bases not matched to a gene: 5.

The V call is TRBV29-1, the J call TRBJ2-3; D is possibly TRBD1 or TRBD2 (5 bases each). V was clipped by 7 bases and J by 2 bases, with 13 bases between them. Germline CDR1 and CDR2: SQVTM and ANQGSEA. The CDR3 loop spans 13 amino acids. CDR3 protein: CSGDGGPTDTQYF. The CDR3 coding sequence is TGCAGCGGGGATGGGGGACCCACAGATACGCAGTATTTT.

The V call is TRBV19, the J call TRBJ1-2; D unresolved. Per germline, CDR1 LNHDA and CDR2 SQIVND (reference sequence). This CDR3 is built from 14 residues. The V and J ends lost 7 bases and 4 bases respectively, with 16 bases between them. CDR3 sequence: CASNKGLVGYGYTF. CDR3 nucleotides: TGTGCCAGTAACAAAGGACTTGTTGGCTATGGCTACACCTTC.

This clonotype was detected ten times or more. CDR3 bases: TGTGCCAGCAGCCCTAGGTTCGGGGAGCGGGAGCCGACAGATACGCAGTATTTT. Translated, it gives CASSPRFGEREPTDTQYF. The chain carries TRBV11-1 and TRBJ2-3, with TRBD2 matching 8 bases. CDR1 is SGHAT, CDR2 FQDESV, per germline (reference sequence). The CDR3 consists of 18 residues. With 5 bases clipped from V and 3 bases from J, the junction kept 16 bases outside the gene matches.

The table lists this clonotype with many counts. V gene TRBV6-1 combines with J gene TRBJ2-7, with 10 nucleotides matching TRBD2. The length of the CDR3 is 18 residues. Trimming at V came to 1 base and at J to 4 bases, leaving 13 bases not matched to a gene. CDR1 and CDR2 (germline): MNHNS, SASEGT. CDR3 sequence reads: CASSEVPPTSGIVYEQYF. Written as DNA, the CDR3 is TGTGCCAGCAGTGAAGTCCCTCCCACTAGCGGGATAGTGTACGAGCAGTACTTC.

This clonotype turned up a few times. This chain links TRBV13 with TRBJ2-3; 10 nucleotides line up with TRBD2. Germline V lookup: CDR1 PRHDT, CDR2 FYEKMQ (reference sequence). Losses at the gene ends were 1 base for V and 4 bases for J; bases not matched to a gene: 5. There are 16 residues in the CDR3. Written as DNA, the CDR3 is TGTGCCAGCAGCTTAGCTAGCGGGAGCCGGCCAGATACGCAGTATTTT. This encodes CASSLASGSRPDTQYF.

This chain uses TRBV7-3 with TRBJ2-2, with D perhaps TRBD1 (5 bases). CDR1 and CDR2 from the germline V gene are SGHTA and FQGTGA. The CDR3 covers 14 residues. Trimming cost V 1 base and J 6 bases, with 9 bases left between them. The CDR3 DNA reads TGTGCCAGCAGCTTAAATGGGGCCTCCGGGGAGCTGTTTTTT. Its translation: CASSLNGASGELFF.